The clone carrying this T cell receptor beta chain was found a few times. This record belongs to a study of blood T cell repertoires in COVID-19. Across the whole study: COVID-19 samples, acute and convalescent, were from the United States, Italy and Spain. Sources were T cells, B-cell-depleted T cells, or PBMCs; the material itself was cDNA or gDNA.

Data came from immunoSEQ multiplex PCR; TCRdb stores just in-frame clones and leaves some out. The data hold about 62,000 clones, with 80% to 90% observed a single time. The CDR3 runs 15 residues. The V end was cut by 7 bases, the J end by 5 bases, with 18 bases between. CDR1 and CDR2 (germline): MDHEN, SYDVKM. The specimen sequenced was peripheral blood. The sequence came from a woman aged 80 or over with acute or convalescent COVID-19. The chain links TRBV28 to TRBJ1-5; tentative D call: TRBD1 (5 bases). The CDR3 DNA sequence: TGTGCCAGCATTCCCGATTGGGGCACCCATCAGCCCCAGCATTTT. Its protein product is CASIPDWGTHQPQHF.